These 14 T cell receptor beta chains were sequenced from one sample in a study of T cell responses to AZD1222 COVID-19 vaccine. TCRdb keeps only in-frame clones here, not all; method: immunoSEQ multiplex PCR. The repertoire holds about 260,000 clones, approximately 95% seen once, with about 0.5% in the top ten. Sequenced here: peripheral blood, sampled on day 0 of AZD1222 vaccination. These receptor sequences come from an adult in good health.

In this sample, this clone turned up a few times. The CDR3 sequence is CATRREDLTGELFF. The DNA of the CDR3 is TGTGCCACCAGAAGGGAGGATCTCACCGGGGAGCTGTTTTTT. The chain combines TRBV15 with TRBJ2-2; D possibly corresponds to TRBD2 (6 bases). The germline V gene has CDR1 LNHNV and CDR2 YYDKDF (reference sequence). This CDR3 comprises 14 residues. The ends were cut back, 6 bases at V and 4 bases at J, with 12 bases in the middle.

The rearrangement links TRBV25-1 to TRBJ2-7; D may match TRBD1 or TRBD2 (5 bases each). CDR1 and CDR2 (germline): MGHDK, SYGVNS. The CDR3 extends over 11 amino acids. V gave up 4 bases and J gave up 5 bases, with 6 bases separating them. The CDR3 region has the DNA TGTGCCAGCAGTGTGGGGGACGAGCAGTACTTC. As protein: CASSVGDEQYF.

V usage is TRBV10-2 and J usage is TRBJ1-1; D gene ambiguous. V was shortened by 7 bases and J by 11 bases, with 8 bases between the two germline ends. The CDR3 is 9 amino acids. Germline CDR1 reads WSHSY; CDR2 reads SAAADI. The CDR3, as DNA: TGCGCCAGCATACGGGCGGCTTTCTTT. It translates to CASIRAAFF.

The chain links TRBV5-4 to TRBJ1-5; D not resolved. V lost 0 bases, J lost 1 base, and 5 bases lay in between. The V gene's germline CDR1 is SGHNT and CDR2 YYREEE (reference sequence). The CDR3 is 14 amino acids. As DNA, the CDR3 is TGTGCCAGCAGCTTGGCGTGGAGCAATCAGCCCCAGCATTTT. It translates to CASSLAWSNQPQHF.

The V call is TRBV4-1, the J call TRBJ2-1; D remains unclear. Germline CDR1 is MGHRA and CDR2 is YSYEKL. The V end was cut by 1 base, the J end by 8 bases, with 18 bases between. The CDR3 loop spans 16 amino acids. This CDR3 is CASSQAQPPVTDEQFF. The CDR3 region has the DNA TGCGCCAGCAGCCAAGCCCAGCCGCCCGTTACTGATGAGCAGTTCTTC.

The J gene is TRBJ1-1, the V gene TRBV20-1; TRBD1 matches 7 bases. The CDR3 is 11 residues long. Germline V CDR1 and CDR2: DFQATT, SNEGSKA (reference sequence). Germline trimming cut 6 bases from V and 11 bases from J; bases unmatched to any gene: 9. The CDR3 loop reads CSARDSLSAFF. CDR3 nucleotide sequence: TGCAGTGCGCGGGACAGCCTGAGCGCTTTCTTT.

The V call is TRBV7-9, the J call TRBJ1-6; D call uncertain. Germline values: CDR1 SEHNR, CDR2 FQNEAQ (reference sequence). Trimming took off 4 bases at V and 3 bases at J, with 13 bases between the two ends. This CDR3 is built from 16 residues. CDR3: CASSSQPGSYNSPLHF. CDR3 sequence (DNA): TGTGCCAGCAGCTCCCAGCCCGGGAGCTATAATTCACCCCTCCACTTT.

This clone was detected once. This rearrangement joins TRBV6-5 to TRBJ2-1, with TRBD1 as a possible D gene (5 bases). Trimming took off 4 bases at V and 0 bases at J, with 10 bases between the two ends. The V gene's germline CDR1 is MNHEY and CDR2 SVGAGI. The CDR3 is 15 amino acids. The CDR3 sequence is CASSSDTSSYNEQFF. CDR3 nucleotide sequence: TGTGCCAGCAGTTCGGACACGAGCTCCTACAATGAGCAGTTCTTC.

The chain couples TRBV27 to TRBJ2-3, with a weak D call TRBD2 (5 bases). Germline loops: CDR1 MNHEY, CDR2 SMNVEV (reference sequence). Deletions cut 4 bases from V and 1 base from J, with 12 bases between. The CDR3 runs 15 residues. CDR3 amino acids: CASSSVGAGTDTQYF. The CDR3, as DNA: TGTGCCAGCAGTTCGGTGGGAGCGGGCACAGATACGCAGTATTTT.

This sequence joins TRBV7-8 and TRBJ1-5; D is unresolved. V lost 1 base and J lost 6, with 22 bases in between. The V gene's germline CDR1 is SGHVS and CDR2 FQNEAQ. This CDR3 spans 18 amino acids. CDR3 protein: CASSLGARVGRLSQPQHF. The DNA of the CDR3 is TGTGCCAGCAGCTTAGGTGCTCGGGTAGGGAGGCTAAGTCAGCCCCAGCATTTT.

The V call is TRBV29-1, the J call TRBJ2-7, with D tentatively TRBD1 (5 bases). Per the germline V gene, CDR1 is SQVTM and CDR2 is ANQGSEA. The CDR3 has 11 residues. The germline V and J ends were trimmed by 5 bases and 2 bases, with 7 bases remaining between them. The CDR3 is CSVKGTYEQYF. The CDR3 nucleotides are TGCAGCGTTAAGGGGACCTACGAGCAGTACTTC.

This sequence joins TRBV18 and TRBJ1-4; D unresolved. This CDR3 has 13 amino acids. CDR1 and CDR2 from the germline V gene are KGHSH and LQKENI. With 3 bases removed from V and 3 bases from J, the gap between germline ends came to 5 bases. CDR3 bases: TGTGCCAGCTCACCGGTCTCTAATGAAAAACTGTTTTTT. Protein product: CASSPVSNEKLFF.

The rearrangement joins TRBV19 to TRBJ1-2; D is ambiguous. V lost 6 bases and J lost 3, with 14 bases in between. This CDR3 region has 14 residues. Germline V gives CDR1 LNHDA, CDR2 SQIVND (reference sequence). CDR3 residues: CASSHTRADYGYTF. The CDR3 DNA follows: TGTGCCAGTAGCCACACAAGGGCAGACTATGGCTACACCTTC.

The J gene is TRBJ1-4, the V gene TRBV29-1; 7 nucleotides align to TRBD1. The CDR3 runs 15 residues. Germline V gives CDR1 SQVTM, CDR2 ANQGSEA. The V segment lost 4 bases and the J segment 2 bases; nucleotides outside the gene matches: 7. The CDR3 sequence: CSVASRGSTNEKLFF. As DNA, the CDR3 is TGCAGCGTTGCAAGCAGGGGGTCGACTAATGAAAAACTGTTTTTT.